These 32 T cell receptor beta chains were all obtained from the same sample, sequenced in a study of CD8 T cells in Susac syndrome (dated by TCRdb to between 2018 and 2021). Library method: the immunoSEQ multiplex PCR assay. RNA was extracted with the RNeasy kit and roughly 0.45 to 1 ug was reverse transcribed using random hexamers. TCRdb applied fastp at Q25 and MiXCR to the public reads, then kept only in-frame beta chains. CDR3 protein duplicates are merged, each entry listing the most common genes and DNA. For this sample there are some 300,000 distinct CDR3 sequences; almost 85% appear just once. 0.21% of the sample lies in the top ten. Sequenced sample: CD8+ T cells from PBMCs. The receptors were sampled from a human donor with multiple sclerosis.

Here the CDR3 reads CASSWGQGGAISEAFF. The CDR3 DNA reads as TGCGCCAGCAGCTGGGGACAGGGAGGCGCTATATCTGAAGCTTTCTTT. This chain joins TRBV5-1 and TRBJ1-1; 9 bases line up with TRBD1. Germline V lookup: CDR1 SGHRS, CDR2 YFSETQ. V lost 3 bases to trimming and J lost 6 bases; unmatched junction nucleotides: 12. The CDR3 contains 16 residues.

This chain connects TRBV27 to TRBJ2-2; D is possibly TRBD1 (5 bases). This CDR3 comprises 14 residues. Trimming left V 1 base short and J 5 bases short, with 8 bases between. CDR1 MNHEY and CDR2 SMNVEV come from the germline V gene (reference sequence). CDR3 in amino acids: CASSLYPGTGELFF. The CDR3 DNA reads TGTGCCAGCAGTTTATATCCAGGGACCGGGGAGCTGTTTTTT.

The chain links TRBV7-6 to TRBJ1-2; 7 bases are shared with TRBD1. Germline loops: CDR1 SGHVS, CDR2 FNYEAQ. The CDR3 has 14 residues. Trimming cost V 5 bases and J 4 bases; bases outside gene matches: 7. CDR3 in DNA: TGTGCCAGCAGCACCGGGACAGAACCCTATGGCTACACCTTC. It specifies CASSTGTEPYGYTF.

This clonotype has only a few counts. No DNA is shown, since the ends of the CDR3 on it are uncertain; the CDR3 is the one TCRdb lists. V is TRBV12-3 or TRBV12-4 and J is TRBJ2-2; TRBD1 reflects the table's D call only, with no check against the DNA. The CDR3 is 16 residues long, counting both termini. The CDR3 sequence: CASRVARGTNTGELFF.

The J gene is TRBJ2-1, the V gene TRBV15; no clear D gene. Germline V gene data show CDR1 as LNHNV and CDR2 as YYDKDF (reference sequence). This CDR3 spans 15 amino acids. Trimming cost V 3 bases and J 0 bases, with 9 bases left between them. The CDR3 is CATSSKRNSYNEQFF. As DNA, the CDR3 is TGTGCCACCAGCAGTAAGCGCAACTCCTACAATGAGCAGTTCTTC.

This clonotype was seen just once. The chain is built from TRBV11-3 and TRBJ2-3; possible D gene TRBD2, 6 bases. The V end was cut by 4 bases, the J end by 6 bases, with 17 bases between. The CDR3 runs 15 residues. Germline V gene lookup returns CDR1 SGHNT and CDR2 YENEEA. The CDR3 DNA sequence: TGTGCCAGCAGCTCGACCGGGACTGCCAGGGATACGCAGTATTTT. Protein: CASSSTGTARDTQYF.

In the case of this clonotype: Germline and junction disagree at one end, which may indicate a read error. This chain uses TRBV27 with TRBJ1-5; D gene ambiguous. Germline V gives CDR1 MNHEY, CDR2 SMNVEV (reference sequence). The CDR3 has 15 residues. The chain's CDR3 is CASRFSGAGYQPQHF. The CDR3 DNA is TGTGCCAGCCGTTTCTCTGGAGCCGGCTATCAGCCCCAGCATTTT.

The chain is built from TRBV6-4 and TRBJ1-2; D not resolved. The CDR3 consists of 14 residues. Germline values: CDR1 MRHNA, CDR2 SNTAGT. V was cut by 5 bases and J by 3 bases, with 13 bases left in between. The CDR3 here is CASSFGPGDYGYTF. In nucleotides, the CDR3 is TGTGCCAGCAGTTTCGGACCCGGGGACTATGGCTACACCTTC.

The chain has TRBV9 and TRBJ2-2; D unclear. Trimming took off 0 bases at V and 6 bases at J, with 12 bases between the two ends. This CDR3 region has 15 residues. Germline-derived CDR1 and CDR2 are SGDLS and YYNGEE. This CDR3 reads CASSVGDSLPGELFF. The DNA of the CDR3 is TGTGCCAGCAGCGTAGGAGACTCCTTGCCCGGGGAGCTGTTTTTT.

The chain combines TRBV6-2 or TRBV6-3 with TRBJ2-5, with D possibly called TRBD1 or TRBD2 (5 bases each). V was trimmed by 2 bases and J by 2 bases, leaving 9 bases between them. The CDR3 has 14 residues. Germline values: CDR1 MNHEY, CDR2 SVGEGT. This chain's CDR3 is CASSYVGVQETQYF. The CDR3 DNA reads TGTGCCAGCAGTTACGTGGGGGTACAAGAGACCCAGTACTTC.

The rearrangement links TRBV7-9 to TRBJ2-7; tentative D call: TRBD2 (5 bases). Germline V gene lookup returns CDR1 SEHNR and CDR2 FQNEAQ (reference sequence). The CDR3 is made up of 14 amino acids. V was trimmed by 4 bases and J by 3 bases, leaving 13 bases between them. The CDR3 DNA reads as TGTGCCAGCAGCTCTAGCAAGGTCGGCTACGAGCAGTACTTC. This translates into CASSSSKVGYEQYF.

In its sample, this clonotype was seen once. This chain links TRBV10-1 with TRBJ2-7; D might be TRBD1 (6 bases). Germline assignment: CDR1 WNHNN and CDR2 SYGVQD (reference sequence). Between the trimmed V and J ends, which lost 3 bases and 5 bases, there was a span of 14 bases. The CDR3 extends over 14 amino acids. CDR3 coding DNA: TGCGCCAGCAGTGAAATTACAGGGTCAAACGAGCAGTACTTC. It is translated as CASSEITGSNEQYF.

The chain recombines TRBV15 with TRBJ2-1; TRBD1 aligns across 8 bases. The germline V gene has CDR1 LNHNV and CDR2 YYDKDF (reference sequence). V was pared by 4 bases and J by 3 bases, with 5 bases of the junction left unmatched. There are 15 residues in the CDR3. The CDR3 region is CATSTPGQVYNEQFF. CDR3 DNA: TGTGCCACCAGCACGCCGGGACAGGTCTACAATGAGCAGTTCTTC.

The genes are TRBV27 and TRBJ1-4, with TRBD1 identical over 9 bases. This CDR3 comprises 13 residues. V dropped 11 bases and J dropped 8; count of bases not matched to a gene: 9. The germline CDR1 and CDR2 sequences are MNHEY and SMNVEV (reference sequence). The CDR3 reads CAGGDRVNEKLFF. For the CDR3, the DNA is TGTGCCGGGGGGGACAGGGTTAACGAAAAACTGTTTTTT.

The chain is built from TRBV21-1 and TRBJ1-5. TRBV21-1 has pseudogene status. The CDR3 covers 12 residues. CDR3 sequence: CASSSFGQPQHF. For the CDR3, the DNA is TGTGCCAGCAGCAGCTTTGGCCAGCCCCAGCATTTT.

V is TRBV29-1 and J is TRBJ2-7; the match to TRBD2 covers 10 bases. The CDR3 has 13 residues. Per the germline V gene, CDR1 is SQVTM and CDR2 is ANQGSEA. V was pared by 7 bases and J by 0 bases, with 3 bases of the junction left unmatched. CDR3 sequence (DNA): TGCAGCGCTTCTAGCGGGAGCTCCTACGAGCAGTACTTC. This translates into CSASSGSSYEQYF.

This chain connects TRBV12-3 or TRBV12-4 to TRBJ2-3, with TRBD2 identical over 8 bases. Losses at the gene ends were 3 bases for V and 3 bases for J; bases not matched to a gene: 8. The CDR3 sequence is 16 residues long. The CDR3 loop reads CASSFSPAGVTDTQYF. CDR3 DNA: TGTGCCAGCAGTTTCTCTCCAGCGGGAGTAACAGATACGCAGTATTTT.

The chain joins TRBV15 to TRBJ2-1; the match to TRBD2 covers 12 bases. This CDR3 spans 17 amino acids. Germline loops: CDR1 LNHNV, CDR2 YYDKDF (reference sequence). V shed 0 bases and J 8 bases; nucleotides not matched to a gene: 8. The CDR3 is CATSRDRLAGVGYEQFF. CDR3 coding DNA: TGTGCCACCAGCAGAGATCGACTAGCGGGAGTTGGCTATGAGCAGTTCTTC.

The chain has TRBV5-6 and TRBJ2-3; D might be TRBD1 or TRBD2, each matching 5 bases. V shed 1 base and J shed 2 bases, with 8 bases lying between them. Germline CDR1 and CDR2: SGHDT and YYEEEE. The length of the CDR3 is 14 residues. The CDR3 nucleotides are TGTGCCAGCAGCTTGATAGGGACCACAGATACGCAGTATTTT. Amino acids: CASSLIGTTDTQYF.

CDR3 loop: CSVRDWVGGANVLTF. The CDR3 region has the DNA TGCAGCGTTAGGGACTGGGTTGGTGGGGCCAACGTCCTGACTTTC. The chain combines TRBV29-1 with TRBJ2-6; a possible D gene is TRBD2 (6 bases). The CDR3 consists of 15 residues. The V gene's germline CDR1 is SQVTM and CDR2 ANQGSEA. With 5 bases removed from V and 3 bases from J, the gap between germline ends came to 14 bases.

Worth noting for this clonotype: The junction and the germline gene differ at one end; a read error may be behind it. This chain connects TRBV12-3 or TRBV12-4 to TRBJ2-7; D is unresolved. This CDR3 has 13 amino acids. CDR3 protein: CASRLGSSYEQYF. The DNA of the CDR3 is TGTGCCAGCAGGTTAGGCTCCAGCTACGAGCAGTACTTC.

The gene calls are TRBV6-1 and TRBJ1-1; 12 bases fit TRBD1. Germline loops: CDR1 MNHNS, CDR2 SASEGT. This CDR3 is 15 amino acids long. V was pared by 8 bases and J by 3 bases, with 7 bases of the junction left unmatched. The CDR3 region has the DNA TGTGCCAGCGGGGGGACAGGGGGCGCGTACACTGAAGCTTTCTTT. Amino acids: CASGGTGGAYTEAFF.

The CDR3 spells CASSLGEGPNQPQHF. The CDR3 region has the DNA TGTGCCAGCAGTTTAGGAGAAGGGCCCAATCAGCCCCAGCATTTT. The genes are TRBV12-3 or TRBV12-4 and TRBJ1-5; D is ambiguous. V lost 1 base and J lost 3, with 10 bases in between. There are 15 residues in the CDR3.

The CDR3 spells CASSFLTGVAGELFF. CDR3 DNA: TGTGCCAGCAGTTTTCTCACCGGGGTTGCCGGGGAGCTGTTTTTT. The chain links TRBV6-5 to TRBJ2-2; D is possibly TRBD2 (5 bases). The CDR3 consists of 15 residues. The germline V gene has CDR1 MNHEY and CDR2 SVGAGI. Deletions cut 4 bases from V and 6 bases from J, with 15 bases between.

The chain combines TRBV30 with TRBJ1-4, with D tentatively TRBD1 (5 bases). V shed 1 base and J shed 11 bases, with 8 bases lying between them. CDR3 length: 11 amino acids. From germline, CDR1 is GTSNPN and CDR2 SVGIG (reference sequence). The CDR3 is CAWSDRLKLFF. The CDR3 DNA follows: TGTGCCTGGAGTGACAGGCTTAAACTGTTTTTT.

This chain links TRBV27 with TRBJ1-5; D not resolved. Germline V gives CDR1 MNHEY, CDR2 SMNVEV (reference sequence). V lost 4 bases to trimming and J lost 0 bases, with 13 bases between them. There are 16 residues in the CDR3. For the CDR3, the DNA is TGTGCCAGCAGTTCCGGCGGAGGGTATAGCAATCAGCCCCAGCATTTT. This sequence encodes CASSSGGGYSNQPQHF.

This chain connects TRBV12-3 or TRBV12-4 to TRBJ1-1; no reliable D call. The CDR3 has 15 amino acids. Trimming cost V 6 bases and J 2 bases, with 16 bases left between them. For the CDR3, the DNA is TGTGCCAGCAGACCTACGATGACGGGCAACACTGAAGCTTTCTTT. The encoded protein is CASRPTMTGNTEAFF.

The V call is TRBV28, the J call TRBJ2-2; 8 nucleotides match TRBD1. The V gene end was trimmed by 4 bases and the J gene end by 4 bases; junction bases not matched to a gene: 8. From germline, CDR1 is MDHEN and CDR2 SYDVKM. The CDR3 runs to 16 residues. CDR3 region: CASSSRGRGPTGELFF. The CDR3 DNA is TGTGCCAGCAGTTCCCGGGGCAGGGGGCCCACCGGGGAGCTGTTTTTT. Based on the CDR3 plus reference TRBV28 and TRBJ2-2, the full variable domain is DVKVTQSSRYLVKRTGEKVFLECVQDMDHENMFWYRQDPGLGLRLIYFSYDVKMKEKGDIPEGYSVSREKKERFSLILESASTNQTSMYLCASSSRGRGPTGELFFGEGSRLTVL.

CDR3 DNA sequence: TGTGCCAGCAGTTCCCGTCCGGGAGGGTGGAGCACAGATACGCAGTATTTT. Translated: CASSSRPGGWSTDTQYF. The chain is built from TRBV28 and TRBJ2-3; TRBD2 aligns across 8 bases. The CDR3 spans 17 residues. V shed 4 bases, J shed 0 bases, and the junction held 9 bases outside the gene matches. CDR1 is MDHEN, CDR2 SYDVKM, per germline.

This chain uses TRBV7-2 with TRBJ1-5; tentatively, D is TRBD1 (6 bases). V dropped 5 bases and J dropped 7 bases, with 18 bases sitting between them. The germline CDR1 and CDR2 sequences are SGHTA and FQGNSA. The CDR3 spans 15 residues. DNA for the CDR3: TGTGCCAGCAGCAAAGCTTCAGGGGTTAACCAGCCCCAGCATTTT. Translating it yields CASSKASGVNQPQHF.

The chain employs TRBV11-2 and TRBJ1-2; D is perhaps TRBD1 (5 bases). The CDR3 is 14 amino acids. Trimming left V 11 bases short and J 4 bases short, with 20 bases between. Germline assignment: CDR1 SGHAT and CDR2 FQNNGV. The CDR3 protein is CAGNSRQGGYGYTF. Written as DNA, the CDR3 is TGTGCCGGCAACTCGCGGCAGGGAGGCTATGGCTACACCTTC.

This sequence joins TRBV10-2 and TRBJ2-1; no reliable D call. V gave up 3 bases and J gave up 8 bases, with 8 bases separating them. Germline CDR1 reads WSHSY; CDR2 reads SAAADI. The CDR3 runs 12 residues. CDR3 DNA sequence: TGCGCCAGCAGTGATATGGCGGATGAGCAGTTCTTC. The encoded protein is CASSDMADEQFF.